This T cell receptor (beta chain) was sequenced for a study of CD8+ T cells in alopecia areata. General study points: Scalp sample sequencing also detects resident alphabeta T cells of normal skin.

Indicated treatment: oral pan-JAK inhibitor, 5-10 mg twice daily. Reverse transcription of extracted RNA yielded cDNA, which provided the sequencing template. Produced via immunoSEQ multiplex PCR; TCRdb's table is partial and in-frame only. The data contain about 120,000 clones, 45% to 65% of them singletons. This clone showed up just once. The antigen remains unidentified. The clonotype originates from a human donor with alopecia areata. Sequencing used CD4+ T cells sorted from blood, obtained at week 24, from a patient treated with tofacitinib.

The CDR3 nucleotides read TGTGCCAGCAGCTTCGGTGAATATGGCTACACCTTC. It encodes CASSFGEYGYTF. V usage is TRBV7-9 and J usage is TRBJ1-2, with D unresolved. CDR3 length: 12 amino acids. Trimming left V 3 bases short and J 5 bases short, with 7 bases between. Germline CDR1 SEHNR, CDR2 FQNEAQ (reference sequence).